Following are 18 T cell receptor beta chains from one sample sequenced in a study of T cell changes during pregnancy in multiple sclerosis. Generated by immunoSEQ multiplex PCR, the TCRdb table keeps only in-frame clones and is missing some. This repertoire shows about 59,000 clones, more than 85% found once; its top ten account for roughly 2.6%. Material: CD8+ T cells from peripheral blood mononuclear cells, obtained in the third trimester of pregnancy. The receptors derive from a female donor with multiple sclerosis, enrolled in a pregnancy study.

Only a few counts were recorded for this clone. This rearrangement joins TRBV11-2 to TRBJ1-5, with TRBD1 matching over 8 bases. J gave up 4 bases and V 6 bases, and 5 bases lay outside the gene matches. The germline gives CDR1 SGHAT, CDR2 FQNNGV. This CDR3 is 14 amino acids long. The CDR3 protein is CASSADRGNQPQHF. CDR3 nucleotides: TGTGCCAGCAGTGCCGACAGGGGAAATCAGCCCCAGCATTTT.

The V and J genes are TRBV4-3 and TRBJ2-1; D perhaps matches TRBD2 (5 bases). The germline CDR1 and CDR2 sequences are LGHNA and YSLEER. V was pared by 2 bases and J by 6 bases, with 11 bases between. CDR3 length: 14 amino acids. CDR3 in amino acids: CASSQQLDGNEQFF. CDR3 bases: TGCGCCAGCAGCCAACAACTAGACGGCAATGAGCAGTTCTTC.

The chain employs TRBV12-5 and TRBJ2-7; possibly TRBD1 for D (6 bases). Germline-derived CDR1 and CDR2 are LGHNT and FRNRAP. The CDR3 length is 15 residues. V lost 1 base and J 3 bases, leaving 13 bases between the germline ends. In DNA, the CDR3 is TGTGCTAGTGGTTTGGCGACGGGACAACTCTACGAGCAGTACTTC. It yields the protein CASGLATGQLYEQYF. Supplemented by reference TRBV12-5 and TRBJ2-7, the full variable domain reads DARVTQTPRHKVTEMGQEVTMRCQPILGHNTVFWYRQTMMQGLELLAYFRNRAPLDDSGMPKDRFSAEMPDATLATLKIQPSEPRDSAVYFCASGLATGQLYEQYFGPGTRLTVT.

This chain links TRBV28 with TRBJ2-1; 8 bases agree with TRBD2. CDR3 length: 16 amino acids. V trimming: 8 bases; J trimming: 1 base; junction bases outside the gene matches: 10. CDR1 and CDR2 (germline): MDHEN, SYDVKM. The CDR3 loop reads CASAERESASYNEQFF. The CDR3 nucleotides are TGTGCCAGCGCCGAGCGGGAGTCGGCTTCCTACAATGAGCAGTTCTTC. Full variable domain (missing parts from reference TRBV28 and TRBJ2-1): DVKVTQSSRYLVKRTGEKVFLECVQDMDHENMFWYRQDPGLGLRLIYFSYDVKMKEKGDIPEGYSVSREKKERFSLILESASTNQTSMYLCASAERESASYNEQFFGPGTRLTVL.

This chain uses TRBV19 with TRBJ2-1; 8 nucleotides line up with TRBD2. There are 16 residues in the CDR3. The germline V gene encodes CDR1 LNHDA and CDR2 SQIVND (reference sequence). The V and J ends lost 1 base and 0 bases, in that order; junction bases with no gene match: 2. The CDR3 DNA reads as TGTGCCAGTAGTATAGGTGGGACTAGCTCCTACAATGAGCAGTTCTTC. It codes for CASSIGGTSSYNEQFF.

The chain has TRBV15 and TRBJ2-3; D is possibly TRBD1 (5 bases). Trimming stripped 0 bases from V and 4 bases from J, with 11 bases between. The CDR3 contains 15 residues. The germline V gene encodes CDR1 LNHNV and CDR2 YYDKDF (reference sequence). The CDR3 region is CATSREGRVSDTQYF. In DNA form, the CDR3 reads TGTGCCACCAGCAGAGAGGGCAGGGTCTCAGATACGCAGTATTTT.

V gene TRBV11-2 combines with J gene TRBJ2-7; TRBD2 matches at 10 bases. V shed 4 bases and J 3 bases; nucleotides not matched to a gene: 6. Germline CDR1 is SGHAT and CDR2 is FQNNGV. The CDR3 consists of 15 residues. The DNA of the CDR3 is TGTGCCAGCAGCTCCGGGACTAGCGACTTCTACGAGCAGTACTTC. This translates into CASSSGTSDFYEQYF.

The chain joins TRBV6-1 to TRBJ2-5; D gene unclear. This CDR3 comprises 13 residues. The V gene's germline CDR1 is MNHNS and CDR2 SASEGT. V lost 5 bases and J 2 bases, leaving 9 bases between the germline ends. CDR3 in amino acids: CASSRRLQETQYF. DNA of the CDR3: TGTGCCAGCAGTAGGCGGCTACAAGAGACCCAGTACTTC.

The chain carries TRBV9 and TRBJ2-5; 9 bases are shared with TRBD1. V gave up 4 bases and J gave up 4 bases; unmatched junction bases: 8. CDR3 length: 15 amino acids. Germline CDR1 reads SGDLS; CDR2 reads YYNGEE. This CDR3 reads CASSSQVDRGETQYF. The CDR3 bases are TGTGCCAGCAGCTCACAGGTGGACAGGGGAGAGACCCAGTACTTC.

The V call is TRBV9, the J call TRBJ2-5; D perhaps matches TRBD1 (6 bases). The CDR3 runs to 14 residues. V lost 3 bases to trimming and J lost 5 bases, with 14 bases between them. Germline V gives CDR1 SGDLS, CDR2 YYNGEE. CDR3 region: CASSAETGEETQYF. The CDR3 DNA is TGTGCCAGCAGCGCCGAGACAGGAGAGGAGACCCAGTACTTC.

This rearrangement joins TRBV27 to TRBJ1-2; 8 bases fit TRBD1. The J segment lost 8 bases and the V segment lost 5 bases, leaving 10 bases of the junction unmatched. Per germline, CDR1 MNHEY and CDR2 SMNVEV (reference sequence). The CDR3 sequence is 14 residues long. The CDR3 nucleotides read TGTGCCAGCAGTGAACTAAGGACAGGGAGAGGCTACACCTTC. The encoded protein is CASSELRTGRGYTF.

The chain has TRBV15 and TRBJ1-5; maybe TRBD1 (5 bases). The CDR3 contains 15 residues. V was cut by 4 bases and J by 6 bases, with 16 bases left in between. Germline loops: CDR1 LNHNV, CDR2 YYDKDF (reference sequence). The CDR3 reads CATSKDRMLSQPQHF. CDR3 nucleotide sequence: TGTGCCACCAGCAAAGACAGAATGTTATCTCAGCCCCAGCATTTT.

The rearrangement links TRBV28 to TRBJ1-1; 8 bases are a match to TRBD1. This CDR3 region has 14 residues. The germline V gene has CDR1 MDHEN and CDR2 SYDVKM. Trimming took 4 bases from V and 4 from J; bases not matched to a gene: 5. The CDR3 loop is CASSSNRGTTEAFF. The CDR3 DNA reads as TGTGCCAGCAGTTCTAACAGGGGGACCACTGAAGCTTTCTTT.

The V call is TRBV7-9, the J call TRBJ2-3, with a tentative D call TRBD2 (6 bases). The CDR3 runs 13 residues. Per the germline V gene, CDR1 is SEHNR and CDR2 is FQNEAQ (reference sequence). CDR3 sequence reads: CRAISGSTDTQYF. The CDR3 region has the DNA TGTCGGGCTATAAGCGGGAGCACAGATACGCAGTATTTT.

The chain recombines TRBV9 with TRBJ1-2; D is perhaps TRBD1 (5 bases). The germline gives CDR1 SGDLS, CDR2 YYNGEE. The CDR3 is 16 residues long. The ends were cut back, 0 bases at V and 2 bases at J, with 14 bases in the middle. The chain's CDR3 is CASSVGAGRQNYGYTF. Written as DNA, the CDR3 is TGTGCCAGCAGCGTAGGGGCAGGGCGACAGAACTATGGCTACACCTTC. Based on the CDR3 plus reference TRBV9 and TRBJ1-2, the full variable domain is DSGVTQTPKHLITATGQRVTLRCSPRSGDLSVYWYQQSLDQGLQFLIQYYNGEERAKGNILERFSAQQFPDLHSELNLSSLELGDSALYFCASSVGAGRQNYGYTFGSGTRLTVV.

V is TRBV7-2 and J is TRBJ2-7, with a weak D call TRBD1 (6 bases). The V and J ends lost 1 base and 1 base respectively, with 11 bases between them. Germline CDR1 SGHTA, CDR2 FQGNSA. This CDR3 is built from 15 residues. The CDR3 sequence: CASSLVGQNSYEQYF. The CDR3 DNA is TGTGCCAGCAGCTTAGTTGGACAGAATTCCTACGAGCAGTACTTC.

This sequence joins TRBV4-1 and TRBJ1-1, with TRBD1 matching 8 bases. CDR3 length: 14 amino acids. Per the germline V gene, CDR1 is MGHRA and CDR2 is YSYEKL. V was clipped by 4 bases and J by 7 bases; unmatched bases: 8. CDR3 bases: TGCGCCAGCAGCCCACCGGACAGGGCTGTTGAAGCTTTCTTT. Translated: CASSPPDRAVEAFF.

The V call is TRBV7-9, the J call TRBJ1-2; weak D call: TRBD1 (6 bases). V gave up 5 bases and J gave up 5 bases, with 18 bases separating them. This CDR3 comprises 15 residues. Germline-derived CDR1 and CDR2 are SEHNR and FQNEAQ (reference sequence). This CDR3 reads CASSPWDTQIYGYTF. The DNA of the CDR3 is TGTGCCAGCAGCCCGTGGGACACTCAAATATATGGCTACACCTTC.